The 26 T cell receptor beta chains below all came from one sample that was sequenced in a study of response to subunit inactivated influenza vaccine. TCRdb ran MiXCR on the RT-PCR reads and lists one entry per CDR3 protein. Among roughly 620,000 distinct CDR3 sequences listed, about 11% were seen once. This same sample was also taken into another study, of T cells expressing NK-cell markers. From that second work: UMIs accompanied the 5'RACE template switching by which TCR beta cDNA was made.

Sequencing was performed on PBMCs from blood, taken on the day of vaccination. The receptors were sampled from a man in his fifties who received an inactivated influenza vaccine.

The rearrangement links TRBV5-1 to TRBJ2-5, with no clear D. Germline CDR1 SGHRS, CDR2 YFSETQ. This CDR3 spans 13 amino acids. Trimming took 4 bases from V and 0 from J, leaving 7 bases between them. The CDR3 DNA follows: TGCGCCAGCAGCCGACACAACCAAGAGACCCAGTACTTC. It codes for CASSRHNQETQYF.

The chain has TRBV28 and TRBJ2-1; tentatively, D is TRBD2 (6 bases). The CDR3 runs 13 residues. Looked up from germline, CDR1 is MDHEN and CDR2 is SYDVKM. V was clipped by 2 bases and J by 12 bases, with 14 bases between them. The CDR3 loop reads CASSLQGGIVQFF. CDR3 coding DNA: TGTGCCAGCAGTTTACAGGGAGGTATCGTGCAGTTCTTC.

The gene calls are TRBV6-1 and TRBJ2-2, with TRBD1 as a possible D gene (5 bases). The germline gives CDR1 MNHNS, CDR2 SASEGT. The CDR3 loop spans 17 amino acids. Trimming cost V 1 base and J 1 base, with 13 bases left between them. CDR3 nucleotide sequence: TGTGCCAGCAGTGAAGGCAGGGCAGAACTGAACACCGGGGAGCTGTTTTTT. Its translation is CASSEGRAELNTGELFF.

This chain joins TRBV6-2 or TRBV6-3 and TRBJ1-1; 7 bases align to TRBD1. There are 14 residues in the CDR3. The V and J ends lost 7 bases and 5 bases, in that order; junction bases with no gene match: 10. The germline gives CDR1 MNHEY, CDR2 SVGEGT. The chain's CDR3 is CASTTRQGITEAFF. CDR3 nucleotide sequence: TGTGCCAGCACCACGAGACAGGGAATTACTGAAGCTTTCTTT.

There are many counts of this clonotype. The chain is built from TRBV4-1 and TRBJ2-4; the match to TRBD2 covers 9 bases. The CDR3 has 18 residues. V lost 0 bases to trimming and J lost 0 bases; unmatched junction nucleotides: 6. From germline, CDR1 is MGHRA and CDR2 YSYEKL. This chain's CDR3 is CASSQEGSGGVAKNIQYF. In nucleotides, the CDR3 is TGCGCCAGCAGCCAAGAGGGTAGCGGGGGCGTAGCCAAAAACATTCAGTACTTC.

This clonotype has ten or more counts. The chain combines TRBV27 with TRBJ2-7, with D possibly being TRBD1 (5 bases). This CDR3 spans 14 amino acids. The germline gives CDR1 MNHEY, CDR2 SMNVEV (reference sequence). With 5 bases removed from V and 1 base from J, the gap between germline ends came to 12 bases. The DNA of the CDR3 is TGTGCCAGCAGTACCACGACAGTTTCCTACGAGCAGTACTTC. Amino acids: CASSTTTVSYEQYF.

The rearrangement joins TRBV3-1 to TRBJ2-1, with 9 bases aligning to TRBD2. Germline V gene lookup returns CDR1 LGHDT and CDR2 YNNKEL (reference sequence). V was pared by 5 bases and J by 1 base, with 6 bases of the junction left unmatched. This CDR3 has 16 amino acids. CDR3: CASSASGMISYNEQFF. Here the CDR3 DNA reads TGTGCCAGCAGCGCTAGCGGGATGATTTCCTACAATGAGCAGTTCTTC.

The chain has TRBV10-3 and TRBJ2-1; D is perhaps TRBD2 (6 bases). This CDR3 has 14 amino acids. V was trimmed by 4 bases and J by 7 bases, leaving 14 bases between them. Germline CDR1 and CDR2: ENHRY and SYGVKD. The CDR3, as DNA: TGTGCCATCAGTGTGGAGCCGGGGAGGAATGAGCAGTTCTTC. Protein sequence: CAISVEPGRNEQFF.

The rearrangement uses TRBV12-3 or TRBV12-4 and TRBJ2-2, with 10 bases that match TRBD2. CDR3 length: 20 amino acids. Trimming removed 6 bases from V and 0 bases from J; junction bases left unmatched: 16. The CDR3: CASSPRDSGRAYANTGELFF. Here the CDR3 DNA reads TGTGCCAGCAGCCCCCGGGACAGCGGGAGGGCCTACGCGAACACCGGGGAGCTGTTTTTT.

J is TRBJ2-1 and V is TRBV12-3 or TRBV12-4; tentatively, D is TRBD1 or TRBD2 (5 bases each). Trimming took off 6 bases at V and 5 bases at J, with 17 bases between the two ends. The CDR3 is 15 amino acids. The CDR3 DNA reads TGTGCCAGCAGCTCCCCGGGGCAAGGGAACAATGAGCAGTTCTTC. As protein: CASSSPGQGNNEQFF.

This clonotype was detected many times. The CDR3 bases are TGTGCCAGCAGCCTGGACAGGATGAGTGGTGAAGCTTTCTTT. This sequence encodes CASSLDRMSGEAFF. The genes are TRBV11-2 and TRBJ1-1, with TRBD1 identical over 7 bases. The CDR3 spans 14 residues. CDR1 is SGHAT, CDR2 FQNNGV, per germline. The ends lost 5 bases at V and 7 bases at J; junction bases unmatched: 10.

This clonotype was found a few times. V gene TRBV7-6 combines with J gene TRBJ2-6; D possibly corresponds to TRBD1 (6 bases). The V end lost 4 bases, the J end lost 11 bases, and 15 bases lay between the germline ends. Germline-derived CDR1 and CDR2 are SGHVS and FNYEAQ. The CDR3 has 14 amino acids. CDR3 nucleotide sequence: TGTGCCAGCAGCTCGTACGACAGGAGTGACGTCCTGACTTTC. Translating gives CASSSYDRSDVLTF. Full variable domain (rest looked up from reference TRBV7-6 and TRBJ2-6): GAGVSQSPRYKVTKRGQDVALRCDPISGHVSLYWYRQALGQGPEFLTYFNYEAQQDKSGLPNDRFSAERPEGSISTLTIQRTEQRDSAMYRCASSSYDRSDVLTFGAGSRLTVL.

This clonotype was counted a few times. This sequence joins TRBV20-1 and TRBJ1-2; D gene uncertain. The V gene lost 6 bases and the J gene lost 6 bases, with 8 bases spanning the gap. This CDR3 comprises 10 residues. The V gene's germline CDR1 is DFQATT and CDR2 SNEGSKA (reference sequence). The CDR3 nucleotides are TGCAGTGCGGGCTTTAATGGCTACACCTTC. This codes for CSAGFNGYTF.

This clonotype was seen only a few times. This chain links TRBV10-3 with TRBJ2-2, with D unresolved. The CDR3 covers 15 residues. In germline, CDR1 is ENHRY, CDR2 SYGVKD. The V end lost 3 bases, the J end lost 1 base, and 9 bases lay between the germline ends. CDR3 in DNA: TGTGCCATCAGTGATTGGTCAGAGAACACCGGGGAGCTGTTTTTT. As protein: CAISDWSENTGELFF.

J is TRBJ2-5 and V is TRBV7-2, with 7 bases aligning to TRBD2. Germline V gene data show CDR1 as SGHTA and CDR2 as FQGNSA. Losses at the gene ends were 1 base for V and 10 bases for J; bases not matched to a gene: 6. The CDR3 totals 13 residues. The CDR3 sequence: CASSLGEGSIQYF. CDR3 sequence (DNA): TGTGCCAGCAGCTTAGGGGAGGGTTCCATCCAGTACTTC.

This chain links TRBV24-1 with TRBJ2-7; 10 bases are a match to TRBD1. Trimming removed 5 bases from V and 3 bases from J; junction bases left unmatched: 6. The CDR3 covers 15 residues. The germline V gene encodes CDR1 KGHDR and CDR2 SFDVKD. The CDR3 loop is CATSVGQGVYYEQYF. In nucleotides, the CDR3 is TGTGCCACCAGTGTCGGACAGGGGGTATACTACGAGCAGTACTTC.

The CDR3 reads CSATRLGLAGGPGEQFF. DNA of the CDR3: TGCAGTGCTACGAGATTGGGACTAGCGGGGGGGCCAGGTGAGCAGTTCTTC. The chain links TRBV20-1 to TRBJ2-1; 16 bases line up with TRBD2. V lost 4 bases, J lost 9 bases, and 12 bases stayed unmatched. CDR1 DFQATT and CDR2 SNEGSKA come from the germline V gene (reference sequence). The CDR3 is 17 residues long.

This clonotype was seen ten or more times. The CDR3 DNA follows: TGTGCCAGCTCACCACCAACAGGGGGCCCGAACACCGGGGAGCTGTTTTTT. Its translation: CASSPPTGGPNTGELFF. This chain links TRBV18 with TRBJ2-2; 9 nucleotides agree with TRBD1. The CDR3 covers 17 residues. Germline V CDR1 and CDR2: KGHSH, LQKENI. J was trimmed by 0 bases and V by 0 bases; bases with no gene match: 2.

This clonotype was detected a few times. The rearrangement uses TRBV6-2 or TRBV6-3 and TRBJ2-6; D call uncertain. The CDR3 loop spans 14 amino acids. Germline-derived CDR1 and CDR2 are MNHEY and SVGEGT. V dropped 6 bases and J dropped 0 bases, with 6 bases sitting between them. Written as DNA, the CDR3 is TGTGCCAGCAGACGGGCCTCTGGGGCCAACGTCCTGACTTTC. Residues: CASRRASGANVLTF.

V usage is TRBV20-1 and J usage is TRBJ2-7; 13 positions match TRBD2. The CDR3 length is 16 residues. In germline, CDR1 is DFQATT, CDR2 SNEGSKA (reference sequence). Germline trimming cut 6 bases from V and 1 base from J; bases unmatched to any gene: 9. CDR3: CSATGTSGTKSYEQYF. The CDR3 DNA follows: TGCAGTGCAACCGGGACTAGCGGGACGAAGTCCTACGAGCAGTACTTC.

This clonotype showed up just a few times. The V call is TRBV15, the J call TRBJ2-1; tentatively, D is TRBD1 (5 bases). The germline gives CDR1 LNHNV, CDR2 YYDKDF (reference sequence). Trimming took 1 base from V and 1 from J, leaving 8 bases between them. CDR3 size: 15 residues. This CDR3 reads CATSRAKGSYNEQFF. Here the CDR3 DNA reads TGTGCCACCAGCAGAGCCAAGGGGTCCTACAATGAGCAGTTCTTC.

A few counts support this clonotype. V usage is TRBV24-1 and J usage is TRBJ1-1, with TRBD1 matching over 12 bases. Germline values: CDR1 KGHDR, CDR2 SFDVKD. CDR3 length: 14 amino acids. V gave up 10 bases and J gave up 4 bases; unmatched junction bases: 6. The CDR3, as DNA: TGTGCCACGAGGGGACAGGGGGCCTTCACTGAAGCTTTCTTT. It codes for CATRGQGAFTEAFF.

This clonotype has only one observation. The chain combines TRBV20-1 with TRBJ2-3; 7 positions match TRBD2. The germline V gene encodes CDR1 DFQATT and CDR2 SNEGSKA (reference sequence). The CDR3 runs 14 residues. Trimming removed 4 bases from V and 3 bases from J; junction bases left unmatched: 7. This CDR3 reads CSATTPGGTDTQYF. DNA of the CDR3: TGCAGTGCTACAACCCCCGGGGGGACAGATACGCAGTATTTT.

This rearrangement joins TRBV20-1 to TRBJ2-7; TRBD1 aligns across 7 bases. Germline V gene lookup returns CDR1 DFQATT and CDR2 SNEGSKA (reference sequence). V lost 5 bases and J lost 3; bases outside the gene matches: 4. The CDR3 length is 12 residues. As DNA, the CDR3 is TGCAGTGCTCACCGGGACAGCTACGAGCAGTACTTC. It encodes CSAHRDSYEQYF.

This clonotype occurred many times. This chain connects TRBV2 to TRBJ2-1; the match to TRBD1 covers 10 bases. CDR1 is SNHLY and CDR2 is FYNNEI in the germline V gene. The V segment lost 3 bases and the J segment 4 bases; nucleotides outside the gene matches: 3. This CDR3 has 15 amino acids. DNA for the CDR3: TGTGCCAGCAGTGAGAGGGGACAGGGGTACAATGAGCAGTTCTTC. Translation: CASSERGQGYNEQFF.

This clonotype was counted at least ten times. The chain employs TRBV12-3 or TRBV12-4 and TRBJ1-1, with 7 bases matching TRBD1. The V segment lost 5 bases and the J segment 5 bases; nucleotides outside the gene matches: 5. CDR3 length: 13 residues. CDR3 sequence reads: CASSRGGRTEAFF. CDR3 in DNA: TGTGCCAGCAGTCGAGGGGGCCGGACTGAAGCTTTCTTT.